This T cell receptor beta chain was identified during a study of cytomegalovirus exposure and HLA in healthy donors. Study-wide background: Researchers found that about 84% of over 350 genotyped donors fell within the Caucasian-associated ancestry cluster.

Germline CDR1 reads SGHRS; CDR2 reads YFSETQ. CDR3 length equals 13 residues. Germline trimming cut 7 bases from V and 5 bases from J; bases unmatched to any gene: 9. Concerning this clone: Antigen: not known.

General study findings and limits: A later analysis linked a missense variant in DCLRE1C to the trimming of TCR beta V and J genes. 87-base-pair reads could not separate some V segments, including TRBV6-2 and TRBV6-3. In a later analysis, HLA-associated TCR beta chains were more clonally expanded than equally common others.

Both 60 Vbeta primers and 13 Jbeta primers went into the PCR. The assay was immunoSEQ multiplex PCR, and TCRdb's table has in-frame clones only and misses some. The sample records about 100,000 clones, 75% being singletons. The chain joins TRBV5-1 to TRBJ2-7; 7 bases align to TRBD1. The sequencing sample was made of PBMCs. This sequence was found in a man between 50 and 59 years old in good health and CMV-seronegative. In DNA, the CDR3 is TGCGCCAGCCGGGGAGAGGGGGCTGACGAGCAGTACTTC. Protein sequence: CASRGEGADEQYF. The variable domain in full, completed from reference TRBV5-1 and TRBJ2-7, reads KAGVTQTPRYLIKTRGQQVTLSCSPISGHRSVSWYQQTPGQGLQFLFEYFSETQRNKGNFPGRFSGRQFSNSRSEMNVSTLELGDSALYLCASRGEGADEQYFGPGTRLTVT.